This note documents a single T cell receptor (beta chain) sequence. Its antigen remains unknown. The data stem from a study of T-cell memory formation after mild COVID-19. Across the study: Among the donors, TCR clusters were largely specific to each donor. Study observations and caveats: While clones contracting from day 15 to 85 were balanced between CD4 and CD8, later expanders leaned CD4+. Contracting CD4+ clones sat mainly in CM and EM; CD8+ in EMRA.

V was pared by 10 bases and J by 8 bases, with 12 bases between. Germline V gene sequence: CDR1 MDHEN, CDR2 SYDVKM. The CDR3 runs 11 residues. 5'RACE primed from the constant segment yielded TCR alpha and TCR beta cDNA libraries bearing sample barcodes and UMIs. MiXCR, applied by TCRdb to the 5' RACE reads, yields one record per CDR3 protein. The repertoire holds roughly 510,000 distinct CDR3 sequences, 17% seen once, with less than 10% in the top ten. Input material: PBMCs or a T cell subset sorted from them (not recorded which). The sequence derives from an adult woman who had mild COVID-19 (a few samples of this study predate the infection). Cell type and time point are not known. The chain combines TRBV28 with TRBJ2-1; weak D call: TRBD1 (6 bases). CDR3 nucleotide sequence: TGTGCCATCCAGGGGACCGATGAGCAGTTCTTC. Translating it yields CAIQGTDEQFF.